Below, one TCR beta chain is given with its context. Its antigen specificity is not known. No much larger clone exists at a distance of one base, and base qualities are not known. One collaborating source in Seattle enrolled patients while the patients were actively infected and followed the patients over time throughout the course of disease. Each collaborating institution followed its own protocols to collect whole blood in K2EDTA tubes. For TCRbeta analysis, collaborators shipped samples in one of three forms: frozen whole blood, isolated PBMCs, or DNA extracted from either of those sample types. This record comes from a study of blood T cell repertoires in COVID-19 (dated by TCRdb to about 2020). In the study overall: Samples covering the acute and convalescent phases of COVID-19 were provided by collaborators in the United States, Italy and Spain. HLA class I and class II types, where available, came from metadata supplied by the sample provider rather than from assay-based typing. The repertoires were made available in a free public database intended to serve as a resource for research on the immune response to SARS-CoV-2. The samples were drawn from two sources: the first 160 participants of the ongoing ImmuneRACE study, and fewer than 1,500 subjects contributed by 6 global collaborators. Deeply sampled blood TCRbeta repertoires from subjects exposed to, actively infected with, or recovered from COVID-19 were included in the dataset. Sample metadata almost always included a de-identified subject ID, COVID-19 status, age in years and sex. The material from the prospective study consisted of cDNA or gDNA derived from T cells, B-cell-depleted T cells, or PBMCs.

Overall study results and their limits: How much clinical and demographic metadata was included differed by source and by participant, and the metadata was provided uncurated.

V drops 4 bases and J drops 5 bases, leaving 7 bases in between. The CDR3 runs 12 residues from the cysteine to the phenylalanine. CDR3 DNA only is kept here, 36 bases in frame from base 1. CDR1 and CDR2, looked up from the germline V gene, are SGHRS and YFSETQ. TCRbeta CDR3 regions were amplified from genomic DNA by means of the immunoSEQ Assay, a bias-controlled multiplex PCR. Per the source publication's procedure: The number of nucleated cells in each sample was estimated from the amplification of reference gene primers within the assay. To quantify the absolute abundance of each unique TCRbeta CDR3 rearrangement, sequence reads were collapsed and filtered. For each sample, productive Simpson clonality was calculated by taking the square root of Simpson's diversity index across productive rearrangements. TCRdb mirrors the immuneACCESS table, restricted to in-frame sequences. Some clones are absent from its copies; in checked studies, under half trace to an unresolved V gene, and the reason for the others is unknown. V, J and clone size are taken as reported in that table, and D and trimming were inferred from the DNA itself. For this sample the table gives about 70,000 clones, of which roughly four fifths were detected only once. The ten most abundant clones make up less than 8% of the sample.

Sequencing was done on a sample of peripheral blood. This chain joins TRBV5-1 to TRBJ2-1; the D gene cannot be resolved reliably. The TCR sequence derives from a man aged 25-45 years with COVID-19, enrolled during active disease. The CDR3 in this case is CASSPYDNEQFF. The DNA sequence is given as TGCGCCAGCAGCCCGTATGACAATGAGCAGTTCTTC.